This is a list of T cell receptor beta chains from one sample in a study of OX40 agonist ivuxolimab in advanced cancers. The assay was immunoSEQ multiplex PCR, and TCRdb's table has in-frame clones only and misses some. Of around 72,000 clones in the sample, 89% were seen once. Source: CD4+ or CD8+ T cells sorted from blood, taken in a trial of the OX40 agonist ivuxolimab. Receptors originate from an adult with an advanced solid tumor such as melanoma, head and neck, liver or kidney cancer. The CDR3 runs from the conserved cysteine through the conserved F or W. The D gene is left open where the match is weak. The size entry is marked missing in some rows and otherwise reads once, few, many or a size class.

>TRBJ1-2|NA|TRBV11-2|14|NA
CASSPQGGNYGYTF
TGTGCCAGCAGCCCTCAAGGGGGGAACTATGGCTACACCTTC
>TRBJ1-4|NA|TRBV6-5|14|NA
CASSSGDLAEKLFF
TGTGCCAGCAGTTCAGGGGATTTAGCTGAAAAACTGTTTTTT
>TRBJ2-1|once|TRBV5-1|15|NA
CASSLYRGRTNEQFF
TGCGCCAGCAGCTTGTATAGGGGCCGGACCAATGAGCAGTTCTTC
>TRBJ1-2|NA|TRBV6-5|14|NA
CASSSDQGGKGYTF
TGTGCCAGCAGTTCCGATCAGGGAGGGAAGGGCTACACCTTC
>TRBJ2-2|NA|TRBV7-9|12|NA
CASGGNTGELFF
TGTGCCAGCGGCGGGAACACCGGGGAGCTGTTTTTT
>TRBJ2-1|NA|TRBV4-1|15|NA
CASSTEWSSYNEQFF
TGCGCCAGCAGCACAGAGTGGAGCTCCTACAATGAGCAGTTCTTC
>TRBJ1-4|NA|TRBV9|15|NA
CASSVAAESNEKLFF
TGTGCCAGCAGCGTAGCGGCAGAGTCTAATGAAAAACTGTTTTTT
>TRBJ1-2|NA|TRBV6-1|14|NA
CASSGATLKYGYTF
TGTGCCAGCAGCGGAGCTACCCTAAAGTATGGCTACACCTTC
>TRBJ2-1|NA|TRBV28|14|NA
CASSFQISYNEQFF
TGTGCCAGCAGTTTTCAGATCTCCTACAATGAGCAGTTCTTC
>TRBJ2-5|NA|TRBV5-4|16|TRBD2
CASRASLAGTRETQYF
TGTGCCAGCAGGGCATCACTAGCGGGAACACGAGAGACCCAGTACTTC
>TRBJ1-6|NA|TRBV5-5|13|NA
CATRRSYNSPLHF
TGTGCCACCAGGCGGTCCTATAATTCACCCCTCCACTTT
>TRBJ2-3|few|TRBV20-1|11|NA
CSDLLAGTQYF
TGCAGTGACTTACTAGCTGGTACGCAGTATTTT
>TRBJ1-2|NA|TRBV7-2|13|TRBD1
CASSLIRGQRLGF
TGTGCCAGCAGCTTAATTAGGGGACAGCGGTTAGGCTTC
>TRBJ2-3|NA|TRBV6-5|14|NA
CASSYWGAADTQYF
TGTGCCAGCAGTTACTGGGGGGCTGCAGATACGCAGTATTTT
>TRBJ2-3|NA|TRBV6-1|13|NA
CASTWRSTDTQYF
TGTGCCAGCACCTGGCGTAGCACAGATACGCAGTATTTT
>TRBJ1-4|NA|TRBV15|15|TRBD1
CATSRGTGRNEKLFF
TGTGCCACCAGCCGCGGGACAGGGAGAAATGAAAAACTGTTTTTT
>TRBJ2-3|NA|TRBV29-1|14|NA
CSVPDRLATDTQYF
TGCAGCGTCCCGGACCGCCTTGCCACAGATACGCAGTATTTT
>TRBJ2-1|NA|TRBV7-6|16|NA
CASSPTRPTPYGEQFF
TGTGCCAGCAGCCCAACTAGACCCACCCCTTATGGTGAGCAGTTCTTC
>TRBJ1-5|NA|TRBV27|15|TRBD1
CASSGTGRLRGPQHF
TGTGCCAGCAGTGGGACAGGGCGCCTCCGGGGGCCCCAGCATTTT
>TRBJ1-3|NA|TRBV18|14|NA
CASSPTDSGNTIYF
TGTGCCAGCTCACCAACGGATTCGGGGAACACCATATATTTT
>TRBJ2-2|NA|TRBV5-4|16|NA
CASSPGQFKRTGELFF
TGTGCCAGCAGCCCAGGACAATTTAAGAGGACCGGGGAGCTGTTTTTT
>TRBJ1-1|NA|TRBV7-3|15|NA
CASSLTAGGNTEAFF
TGTGCCAGCAGCTTAACGGCCGGTGGGAACACTGAAGCTTTCTTT
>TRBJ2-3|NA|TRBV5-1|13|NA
CASSLDRGDTQYF
TGCGCCAGCAGCTTGGATAGGGGTGATACGCAGTATTTT
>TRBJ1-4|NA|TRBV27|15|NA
CASSSRRGHNEKLFF
TGTGCCAGCTCATCTAGACGGGGGCATAATGAAAAACTGTTTTTT
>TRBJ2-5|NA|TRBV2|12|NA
CASREHQETQYF
TGTGCCAGCAGGGAACACCAAGAGACCCAGTACTTC
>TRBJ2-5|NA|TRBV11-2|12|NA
CASSIEVETQYF
TGTGCCAGCAGCATAGAGGTAGAGACCCAGTACTTC
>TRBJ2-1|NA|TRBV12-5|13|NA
CASTPPGGNEQFF
TGTGCTAGTACCCCCCCAGGTGGGAATGAGCAGTTCTTC
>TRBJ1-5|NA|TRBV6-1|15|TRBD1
CASSDRGRGNQPQHF
TGTGCCAGCAGTGACAGGGGGAGGGGCAATCAGCCCCAGCATTTT